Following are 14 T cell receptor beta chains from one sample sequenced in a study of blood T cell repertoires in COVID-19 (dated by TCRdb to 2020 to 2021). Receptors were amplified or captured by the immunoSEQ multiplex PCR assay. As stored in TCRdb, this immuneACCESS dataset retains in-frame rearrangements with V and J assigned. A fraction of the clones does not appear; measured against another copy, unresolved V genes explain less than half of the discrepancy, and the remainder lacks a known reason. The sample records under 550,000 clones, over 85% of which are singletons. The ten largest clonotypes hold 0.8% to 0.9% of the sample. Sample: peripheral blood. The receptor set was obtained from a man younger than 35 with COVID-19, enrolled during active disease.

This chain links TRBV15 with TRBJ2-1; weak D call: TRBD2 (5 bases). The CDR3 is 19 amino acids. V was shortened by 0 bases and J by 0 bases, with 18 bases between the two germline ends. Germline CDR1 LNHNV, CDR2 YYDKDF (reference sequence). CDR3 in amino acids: CATSRERGLATSSYNEQFF. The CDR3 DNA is TGTGCCACCAGCAGAGAACGAGGCCTAGCCACTAGCTCCTACAATGAGCAGTTCTTC.

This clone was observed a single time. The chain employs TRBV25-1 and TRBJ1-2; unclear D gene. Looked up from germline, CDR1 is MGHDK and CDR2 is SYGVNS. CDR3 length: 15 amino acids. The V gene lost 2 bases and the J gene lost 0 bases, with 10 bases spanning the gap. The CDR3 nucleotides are TGTGCCAGCAGTGAAGGAGAGGCCCCTAACTATGGCTACACCTTC. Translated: CASSEGEAPNYGYTF.

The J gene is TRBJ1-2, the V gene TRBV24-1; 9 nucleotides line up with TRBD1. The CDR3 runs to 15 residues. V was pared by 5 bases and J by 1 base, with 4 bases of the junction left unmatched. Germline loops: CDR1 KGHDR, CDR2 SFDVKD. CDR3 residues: CATSAGQGNNYGYTF. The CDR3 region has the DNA TGTGCCACCAGTGCCGGACAGGGGAATAACTATGGCTACACCTTC.

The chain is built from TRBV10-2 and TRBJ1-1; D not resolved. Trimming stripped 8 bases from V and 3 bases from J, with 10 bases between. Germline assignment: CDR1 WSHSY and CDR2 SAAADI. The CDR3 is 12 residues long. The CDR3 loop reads CASSYGDTEAFF. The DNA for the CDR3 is TGCGCCAGCTCCTACGGGGACACTGAAGCTTTCTTT.

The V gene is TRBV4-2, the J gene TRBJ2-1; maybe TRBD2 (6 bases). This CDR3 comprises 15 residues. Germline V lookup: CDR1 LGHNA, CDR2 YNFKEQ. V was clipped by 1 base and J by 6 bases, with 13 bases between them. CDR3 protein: CASSQAPLALNEQFF. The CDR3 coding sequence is TGTGCCAGCAGCCAAGCTCCACTAGCCCTCAATGAGCAGTTCTTC.

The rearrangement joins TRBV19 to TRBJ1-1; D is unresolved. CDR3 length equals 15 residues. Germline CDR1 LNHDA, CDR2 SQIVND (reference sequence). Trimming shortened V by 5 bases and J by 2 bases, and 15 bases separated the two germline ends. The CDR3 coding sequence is TGTGCCAGTAGTGCAGATCATGCAACCAACACTGAAGCTTTCTTT. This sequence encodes CASSADHATNTEAFF.

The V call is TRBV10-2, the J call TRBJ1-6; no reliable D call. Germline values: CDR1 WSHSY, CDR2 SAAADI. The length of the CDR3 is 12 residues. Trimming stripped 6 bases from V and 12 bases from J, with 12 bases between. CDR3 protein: CASREVEEPLHF. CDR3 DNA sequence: TGCGCCAGCAGAGAGGTTGAGGAACCCCTCCACTTT.

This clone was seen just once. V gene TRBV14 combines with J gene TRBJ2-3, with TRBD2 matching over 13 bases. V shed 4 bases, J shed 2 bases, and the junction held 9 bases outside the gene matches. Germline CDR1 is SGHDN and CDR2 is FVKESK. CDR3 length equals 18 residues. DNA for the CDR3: TGTGCCAGCAGCCGCCGACTAGCGGGAGGACCCTTCACAGATACGCAGTATTTT. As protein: CASSRRLAGGPFTDTQYF.

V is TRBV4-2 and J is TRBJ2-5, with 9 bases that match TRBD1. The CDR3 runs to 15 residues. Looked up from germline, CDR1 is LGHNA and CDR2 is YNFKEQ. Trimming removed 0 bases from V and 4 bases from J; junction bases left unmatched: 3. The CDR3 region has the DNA TGTGCCAGCAGCCAAGAAGACAGGGGGGGAGAGACCCAGTACTTC. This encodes CASSQEDRGGETQYF.

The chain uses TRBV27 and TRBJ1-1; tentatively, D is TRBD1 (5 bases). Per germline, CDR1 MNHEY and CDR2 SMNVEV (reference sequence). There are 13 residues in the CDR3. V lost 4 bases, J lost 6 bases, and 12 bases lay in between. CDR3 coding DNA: TGTGCCAGCAGTTCGACAGTAACTCCTGAAGCTTTCTTT. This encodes CASSSTVTPEAFF.

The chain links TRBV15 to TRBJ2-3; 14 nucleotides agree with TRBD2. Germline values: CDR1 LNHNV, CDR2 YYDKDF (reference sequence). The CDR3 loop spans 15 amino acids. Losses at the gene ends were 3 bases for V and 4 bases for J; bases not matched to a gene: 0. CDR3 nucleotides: TGTGCCACCAGCAGGACTAGCGGGGGGGCAGATACGCAGTATTTT. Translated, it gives CATSRTSGGADTQYF.

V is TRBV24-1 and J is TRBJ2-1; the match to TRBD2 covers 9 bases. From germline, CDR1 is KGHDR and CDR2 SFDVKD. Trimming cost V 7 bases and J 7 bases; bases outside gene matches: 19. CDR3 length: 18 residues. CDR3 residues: CATSPRQGGASGKNEQFF. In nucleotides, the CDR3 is TGTGCCACCAGCCCGCGACAGGGTGGGGCTAGCGGGAAAAATGAGCAGTTCTTC.

The CDR3 region is CASSLGLTTGGETQYF. CDR3 in DNA: TGCGCCAGCAGCTTGGGTCTGACAACAGGGGGAGAGACCCAGTACTTC. This sequence joins TRBV5-1 and TRBJ2-5; TRBD1 agrees at 8 bases. Germline-derived CDR1 and CDR2 are SGHRS and YFSETQ. This CDR3 is 16 amino acids long. Trimming cost V 0 bases and J 4 bases; bases outside gene matches: 8.

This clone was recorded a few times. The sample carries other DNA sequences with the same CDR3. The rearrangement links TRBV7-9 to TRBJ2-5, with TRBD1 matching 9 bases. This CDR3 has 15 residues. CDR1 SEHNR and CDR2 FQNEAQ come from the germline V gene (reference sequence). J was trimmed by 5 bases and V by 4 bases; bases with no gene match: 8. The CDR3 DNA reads TGTGCCAGCAGCTCACCGGGACAGGGTATGGAGACCCAGTACTTC. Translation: CASSSPGQGMETQYF.